The clone carrying this TCR beta chain was detected only a few times. Primers used in a second PCR of roughly 6 to 11 cycles were a sample-barcoded 5' primer and a J-beta primer mix. Via MiXCR, TCRdb re-called the 5' RACE reads, giving one row per CDR3 protein. Counted here are 700,000 to 900,000 distinct CDR3 sequences, about 26% occurring once; the ten biggest clones make up 2.5% to 3.5%. Isolation per sample recovered at least 7 million PBMCs. Every sample gave at least 6 micrograms of total RNA when it was extracted. This specimen comes from a study of blood T cells in healthy people across ages. V lost 10 bases to trimming and J lost 4 bases, with 11 bases between them. The CDR3 consists of 11 residues. Per germline, CDR1 MNHEY and CDR2 SVGAGI. The data also belong to a second study, concerning T cells of mothers and their children.

The sample was blood. The chain couples TRBV6-5 to TRBJ2-7; D call uncertain. The sequence was obtained from a boy between 10 and 17 years old in good health. In DNA form, the CDR3 reads TGTGCCACCCTACGCGGTTACGAGCAGTACTTC. This codes for CATLRGYEQYF.